The 26 T cell receptor beta chains below come from one sample, sequenced in a study of blood T cells in healthy people across ages. A second PCR of roughly 7 to 11 cycles used a sample-barcoded 5' primer and a J-beta primer mix. TCRdb reanalysed the 5' RACE reads using MiXCR and keeps one entry per CDR3 protein. The data contain fewer than 2 million distinct CDR3 sequences, 30% to 40% of them singletons. The sample consisted of blood. Receptors originate from a human donor in good health.

J is TRBJ2-5 and V is TRBV6-5; D call uncertain. CDR3 size: 14 residues. Germline values: CDR1 MNHEY, CDR2 SVGAGI. Trimming cost V 2 bases and J 5 bases, with 12 bases left between them. CDR3 nucleotides: TGTGCCAGCAGTTACAACTCTAGGTGGGAGACCCAGTACTTC. Its protein product is CASSYNSRWETQYF.

The chain joins TRBV7-2 to TRBJ2-3; no definite D call. Looked up from germline, CDR1 is SGHTA and CDR2 is FQGNSA. The length of the CDR3 is 14 residues. V was shortened by 3 bases and J by 3 bases, with 10 bases between the two germline ends. The CDR3 region is CASSFLPRTDTQYF. As DNA, the CDR3 is TGTGCCAGCAGCTTTCTTCCGAGGACAGATACGCAGTATTTT.

This clonotype was counted ten times or more. J is TRBJ2-5 and V is TRBV20-1, with 7 bases aligning to TRBD1. Germline V lookup: CDR1 DFQATT, CDR2 SNEGSKA (reference sequence). Trimming cost V 3 bases and J 5 bases; bases outside gene matches: 3. The CDR3 covers 12 residues. The CDR3, as DNA: TGCAGTGCTAGTAGACAGGGTGAGACCCAGTACTTC. Its translation: CSASRQGETQYF.

This clonotype is a singleton in its sample. The J gene is TRBJ2-1, the V gene TRBV29-1; a possible D gene is TRBD1 (6 bases). Trimming left V 7 bases short and J 5 bases short, with 18 bases between. Looked up from germline, CDR1 is SQVTM and CDR2 is ANQGSEA. This CDR3 contains 14 residues. CDR3 sequence reads: CSARTPGTHNEQFF. The DNA of the CDR3 is TGCAGCGCCCGGACACCCGGGACACACAATGAGCAGTTCTTC.

This clonotype was seen a handful of times. The J gene is TRBJ2-3, the V gene TRBV12-3 or TRBV12-4, with D perhaps being TRBD1 or TRBD2 (6 bases each). The CDR3 is 16 amino acids. V lost 5 bases, J lost 5 bases, and 20 bases lay in between. The DNA for the CDR3 is TGTGCCAGCAGTCAACAGGGACTCGGGGTTGGAGATACGCAGTATTTT. It translates to CASSQQGLGVGDTQYF.

This clonotype has a handful of counts. The chain links TRBV27 to TRBJ2-3, with D perhaps given as TRBD1 or TRBD2 (5 bases each). CDR1 MNHEY and CDR2 SMNVEV come from the germline V gene (reference sequence). Between the trimmed V and J ends, which lost 7 bases and 4 bases, there was a span of 15 bases. The CDR3 runs to 14 residues. DNA for the CDR3: TGTGCCAGCACCGAGGGGAGTGGTGCAGATACGCAGTATTTT. It yields the protein CASTEGSGADTQYF.

This clonotype was picked up a small number of times. This sequence joins TRBV7-2 and TRBJ1-2; tentatively, D is TRBD1 (5 bases). From germline, CDR1 is SGHTA and CDR2 FQGNSA. The CDR3 spans 14 residues. Trimming took off 5 bases at V and 4 bases at J, with 14 bases between the two ends. CDR3 amino acids: CASSHEQALYGYTF. CDR3 DNA sequence: TGTGCCAGCAGCCACGAACAGGCCCTCTATGGCTACACCTTC.

J is TRBJ1-1 and V is TRBV11-2; D is undetermined. Between the trimmed V and J ends, which lost 5 bases and 0 bases, there was a span of 19 bases. This CDR3 region has 17 residues. CDR1 and CDR2 from the germline V gene are SGHAT and FQNNGV. As DNA, the CDR3 is TGTGCCAGCAGCCCTTGGGATGCCCTGGTCTTGAACACTGAAGCTTTCTTT. It is translated as CASSPWDALVLNTEAFF.

In its sample, this clonotype was seen a few times. V gene TRBV6-5 combines with J gene TRBJ1-5; TRBD1 aligns across 9 bases. V trimming: 6 bases; J trimming: 4 bases; junction bases outside the gene matches: 7. CDR3 length: 15 amino acids. Germline V lookup: CDR1 MNHEY, CDR2 SVGAGI. The CDR3, as DNA: TGTGCCAGCAGCACGGGACAGGGTGAGAATCAGCCCCAGCATTTT. Protein: CASSTGQGENQPQHF.

V is TRBV27 and J is TRBJ2-1; D gene ambiguous. V lost 4 bases and J 6 bases, leaving 7 bases between the germline ends. Germline loops: CDR1 MNHEY, CDR2 SMNVEV (reference sequence). The CDR3 sequence is 12 residues long. The CDR3 DNA follows: TGTGCCAGCAGTTCCAAGGGCAATGAGCAGTTCTTC. Translated: CASSSKGNEQFF.

V and J are TRBV7-8 and TRBJ1-6; TRBD1 matches at 12 bases. This CDR3 has 17 residues. The V gene end was trimmed by 2 bases and the J gene end by 8 bases; junction bases not matched to a gene: 7. CDR1 SGHVS and CDR2 FQNEAQ come from the germline V gene. This CDR3 reads CASSLIGTGGGYSPLHF. The CDR3 DNA reads as TGTGCCAGCAGCTTAATTGGGACAGGGGGCGGATATTCACCCCTCCACTTT.

This clonotype has only a few counts. The V and J genes are TRBV7-2 and TRBJ1-5; TRBD1 matches at 8 bases. CDR1 is SGHTA and CDR2 is FQGNSA in the germline V gene. V shed 5 bases, J shed 5 bases, and the junction held 5 bases outside the gene matches. This CDR3 is built from 14 residues. CDR3 residues: CASSKQGGDQPQHF. The CDR3 bases are TGTGCCAGCAGCAAACAGGGGGGAGATCAGCCCCAGCATTTT.

The V and J genes are TRBV5-1 and TRBJ1-2; D is perhaps TRBD1 (5 bases). The CDR3 sequence is 13 residues long. V lost 0 bases, J lost 6 bases, and 9 bases lay in between. Per germline, CDR1 SGHRS and CDR2 YFSETQ. CDR3 bases: TGCGCCAGCAGCTTGGCAGGGTCAAATGGCTACACCTTC. This sequence encodes CASSLAGSNGYTF.

The J gene is TRBJ2-2, the V gene TRBV27; no firm D call. V lost 3 bases to trimming and J lost 3 bases, with 11 bases between them. CDR3 length: 15 amino acids. The V gene's germline CDR1 is MNHEY and CDR2 SMNVEV (reference sequence). This chain's CDR3 is CASSFLRTDTGELFF. The CDR3 nucleotides are TGTGCCAGCAGTTTCCTTAGGACGGACACCGGGGAGCTGTTTTTT.

The rearrangement uses TRBV7-2 and TRBJ1-2; 7 bases line up with TRBD1. The CDR3 has 15 amino acids. With 2 bases clipped from V and 6 bases from J, the junction kept 9 bases outside the gene matches. From germline, CDR1 is SGHTA and CDR2 FQGNSA. The CDR3 loop reads CASSLRGGHSNGYTF. The CDR3 region has the DNA TGTGCCAGCAGCTTACGAGGGGGCCACTCTAATGGCTACACCTTC.

The chain couples TRBV20-1 to TRBJ1-4, with a tentative D call TRBD1 (5 bases). The CDR3 length is 14 residues. V lost 5 bases to trimming and J lost 8 bases, with 18 bases between them. CDR1 is DFQATT, CDR2 SNEGSKA, per germline (reference sequence). The CDR3 DNA reads as TGCAGTGCTTCCGCCACACCCGGGGGGGAAAAACTGTTTTTT. Its translation is CSASATPGGEKLFF.

The chain uses TRBV5-1 and TRBJ1-6; D gene uncertain. Trimming cost V 0 bases and J 0 bases, with 13 bases left between them. Germline-derived CDR1 and CDR2 are SGHRS and YFSETQ. The CDR3 is 18 amino acids. CDR3 bases: TGCGCCAGCAGCTTGGCTGGCTTCCCGAGCTCCTATAATTCACCCCTCCACTTT. Protein sequence: CASSLAGFPSSYNSPLHF.

This clonotype was counted only a few times. The chain joins TRBV2 to TRBJ2-3; 12 bases match TRBD1. The V gene's germline CDR1 is SNHLY and CDR2 FYNNEI. V lost 5 bases and J lost 5; bases outside the gene matches: 5. The CDR3 sequence is 15 residues long. CDR3 DNA sequence: TGTGCCAGCAGTCTCGGGACAGGGGGCAGAGATACGCAGTATTTT. It is translated as CASSLGTGGRDTQYF. Based on the CDR3 plus reference TRBV2 and TRBJ2-3, the full variable domain is EPEVTQTPSHQVTQMGQEVILRCVPISNHLYFYWYRQILGQKVEFLVSFYNNEISEKSEIFDDQFSVERPDGSNFTLKIRSTKLEDSAMYFCASSLGTGGRDTQYFGPGTRLTVL.

This clonotype has more than one count but fewer than ten. The genes are TRBV30 and TRBJ2-2; D gene uncertain. Between the trimmed V and J ends, which lost 2 bases and 4 bases, there was a span of 11 bases. The germline V gene encodes CDR1 GTSNPN and CDR2 SVGIG (reference sequence). The CDR3 sequence is 14 residues long. CDR3 coding DNA: TGTGCCTGGAGTATCGGGTCCCCCACCGGGGAGCTGTTTTTT. Encoded protein: CAWSIGSPTGELFF.

This chain links TRBV5-1 with TRBJ1-5; possible D gene TRBD1, 5 bases. Germline CDR1 SGHRS, CDR2 YFSETQ. Trimming shortened V by 3 bases and J by 5 bases, and 18 bases separated the two germline ends. The CDR3 contains 16 residues. The CDR3 here is CASSSSTGTLDQPQHF. The CDR3 region has the DNA TGCGCCAGCAGCTCATCGACTGGGACCTTAGATCAGCCCCAGCATTTT.

This clonotype has just one count. J is TRBJ2-3 and V is TRBV12-3 or TRBV12-4, with 10 bases fitting TRBD2. The CDR3 runs 15 residues. With 5 bases clipped from V and 4 bases from J, the junction kept 6 bases outside the gene matches. The CDR3 sequence: CASSTKRGGPDTQYF. CDR3 nucleotides: TGTGCCAGCAGTACCAAGCGGGGGGGCCCAGATACGCAGTATTTT.

This clonotype has just one count. One base away lies a much larger clone, so this may be a sequencing read error. This chain uses TRBV20-1 with TRBJ2-2; 9 nucleotides line up with TRBD1. Germline V gene lookup returns CDR1 DFQATT and CDR2 SNEGSKA (reference sequence). CDR3 length equals 18 residues. This CDR3 is CSAGDSDRGQGDAGELFF. In DNA, the CDR3 is TGCAGTGCTGGAGATTCCGATAGGGGACAGGGTGACGCCGGGGAGCTGTTTTTT.

This chain joins TRBV5-8 and TRBJ1-6; 7 bases align to TRBD1. The V and J ends lost 4 bases and 7 bases, in that order; junction bases with no gene match: 8. CDR3 size: 15 residues. Germline CDR1 and CDR2: SGHTS and YDEGEE. The CDR3 nucleotides are TGTGCCAGCAGCGTGGGACAGCCAGCGAATTCACCCCTCCACTTT. As protein: CASSVGQPANSPLHF. Complete variable domain (other parts from reference TRBV5-8 and TRBJ1-6): EAGVTQSPTHLIKTRGQQATLRCSPISGHTSVYWYQQALGLGLQFLLWYDEGEERNRGNFPPRFSGRQFPNYSSELNVNALELEDSALYLCASSVGQPANSPLHFGNGTRLTVT.

This clonotype was seen repeatedly, ten times or more. J is TRBJ2-5 and V is TRBV7-3; D is possibly TRBD2 (6 bases). V shed 5 bases and J shed 5 bases, with 12 bases lying between them. The CDR3 sequence is 13 residues long. Looked up from germline, CDR1 is SGHTA and CDR2 is FQGTGA. CDR3 nucleotide sequence: TGTGCCAGCAGCAATAACCGGGGGGAGACCCAGTACTTC. Encoded protein: CASSNNRGETQYF.

The rearrangement uses TRBV2 and TRBJ2-5; 7 bases are a match to TRBD1. Trimming cost V 8 bases and J 1 base; bases outside gene matches: 10. Germline CDR1 and CDR2: SNHLY and FYNNEI. CDR3 size: 15 residues. The CDR3 DNA reads TGTGCCAGCGGCACAGGGACAGTAATCCAAGAGACCCAGTACTTC. Amino acids: CASGTGTVIQETQYF.

This clonotype was found a few times. The chain combines TRBV9 with TRBJ1-2; no reliable D call. With 4 bases removed from V and 9 bases from J, the gap between germline ends came to 19 bases. CDR1 is SGDLS, CDR2 YYNGEE, per germline. This CDR3 has 14 residues. The CDR3 loop is CASSPWQAMKSYTF. CDR3 nucleotide sequence: TGTGCCAGCAGCCCATGGCAGGCCATGAAGAGCTACACCTTC.